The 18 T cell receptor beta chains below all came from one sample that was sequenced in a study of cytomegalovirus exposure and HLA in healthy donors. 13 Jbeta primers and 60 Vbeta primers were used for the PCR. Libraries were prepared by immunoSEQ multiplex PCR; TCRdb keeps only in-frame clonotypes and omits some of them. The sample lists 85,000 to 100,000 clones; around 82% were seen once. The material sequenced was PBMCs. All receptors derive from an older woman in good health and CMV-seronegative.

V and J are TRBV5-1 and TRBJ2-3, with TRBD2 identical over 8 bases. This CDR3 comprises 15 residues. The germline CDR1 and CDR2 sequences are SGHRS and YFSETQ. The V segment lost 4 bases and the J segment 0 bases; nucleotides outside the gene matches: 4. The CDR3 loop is CASSNSGASTDTQYF. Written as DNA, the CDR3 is TGCGCCAGCAGCAATAGCGGGGCTAGCACAGATACGCAGTATTTT. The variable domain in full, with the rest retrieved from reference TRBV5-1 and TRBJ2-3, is KAGVTQTPRYLIKTRGQQVTLSCSPISGHRSVSWYQQTPGQGLQFLFEYFSETQRNKGNFPGRFSGRQFSNSRSEMNVSTLELGDSALYLCASSNSGASTDTQYFGPGTRLTVL.

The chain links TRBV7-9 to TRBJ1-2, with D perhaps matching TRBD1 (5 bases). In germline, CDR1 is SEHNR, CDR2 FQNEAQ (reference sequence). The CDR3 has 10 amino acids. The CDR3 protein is CTSGDYGYTF. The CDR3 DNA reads TGTACCTCGGGGGACTATGGCTACACCTTC.

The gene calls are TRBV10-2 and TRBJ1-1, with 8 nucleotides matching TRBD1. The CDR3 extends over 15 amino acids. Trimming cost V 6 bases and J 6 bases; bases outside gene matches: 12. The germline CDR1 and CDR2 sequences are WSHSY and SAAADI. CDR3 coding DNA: TGCGCCAGCAGACGACCTGGACAGGGAAGCGCTGAAGCTTTCTTT. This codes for CASRRPGQGSAEAFF.

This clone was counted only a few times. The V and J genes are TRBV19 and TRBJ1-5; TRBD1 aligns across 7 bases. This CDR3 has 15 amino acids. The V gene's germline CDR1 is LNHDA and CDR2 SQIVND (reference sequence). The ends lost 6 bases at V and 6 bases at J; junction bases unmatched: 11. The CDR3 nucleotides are TGTGCCAGTAGCAAAGACAGGGAATCTCTTCAGCCCCAGCATTTT. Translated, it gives CASSKDRESLQPQHF.

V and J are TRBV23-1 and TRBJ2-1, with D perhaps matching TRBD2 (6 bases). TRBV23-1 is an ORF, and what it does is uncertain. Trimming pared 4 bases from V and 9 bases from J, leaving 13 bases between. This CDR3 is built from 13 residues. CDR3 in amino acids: CASSPTSGSEQFF. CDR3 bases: TGCGCCAGCAGTCCGACTAGTGGGAGTGAGCAGTTCTTC.

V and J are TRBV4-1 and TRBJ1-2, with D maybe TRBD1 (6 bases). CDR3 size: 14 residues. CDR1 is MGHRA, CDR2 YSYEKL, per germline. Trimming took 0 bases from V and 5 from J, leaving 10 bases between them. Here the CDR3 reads CASSQDQQGYGYTF. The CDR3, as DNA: TGCGCCAGCAGCCAAGATCAACAGGGATATGGCTACACCTTC.

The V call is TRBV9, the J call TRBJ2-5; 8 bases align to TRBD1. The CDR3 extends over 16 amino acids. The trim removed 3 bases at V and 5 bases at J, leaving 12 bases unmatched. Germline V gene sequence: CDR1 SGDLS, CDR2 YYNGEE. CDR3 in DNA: TGTGCCAGCAGCGCAACCCTGGACAGGGTGACGGAGACCCAGTACTTC. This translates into CASSATLDRVTETQYF.

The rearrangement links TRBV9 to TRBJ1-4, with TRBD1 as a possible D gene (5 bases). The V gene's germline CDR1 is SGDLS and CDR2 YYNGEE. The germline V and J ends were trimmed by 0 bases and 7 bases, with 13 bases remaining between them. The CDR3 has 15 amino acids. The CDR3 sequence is CASSVDTGQGEKLFF. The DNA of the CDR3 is TGTGCCAGCAGCGTAGATACAGGTCAGGGTGAAAAACTGTTTTTT.

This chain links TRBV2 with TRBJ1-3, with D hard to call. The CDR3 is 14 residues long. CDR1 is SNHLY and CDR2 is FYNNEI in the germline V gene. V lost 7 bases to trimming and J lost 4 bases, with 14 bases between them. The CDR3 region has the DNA TGTGCCAGCAATTCGGGATCCATGGGAAACACCATATATTTT. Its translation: CASNSGSMGNTIYF.

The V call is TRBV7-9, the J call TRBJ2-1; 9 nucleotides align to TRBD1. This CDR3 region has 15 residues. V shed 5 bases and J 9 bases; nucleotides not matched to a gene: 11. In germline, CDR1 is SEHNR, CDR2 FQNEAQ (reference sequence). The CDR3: CASSQIQGAIREQFF. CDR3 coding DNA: TGTGCCAGCAGCCAAATACAGGGGGCGATCCGTGAGCAGTTCTTC.

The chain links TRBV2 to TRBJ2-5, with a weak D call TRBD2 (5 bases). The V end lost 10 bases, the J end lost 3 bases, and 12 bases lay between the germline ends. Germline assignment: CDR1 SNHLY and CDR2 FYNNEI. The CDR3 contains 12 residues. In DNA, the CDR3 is TGTGCCACTGGACTGAGCGAAGAGACCCAGTACTTC. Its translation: CATGLSEETQYF. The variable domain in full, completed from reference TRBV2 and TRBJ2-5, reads EPEVTQTPSHQVTQMGQEVILRCVPISNHLYFYWYRQILGQKVEFLVSFYNNEISEKSEIFDDQFSVERPDGSNFTLKIRSTKLEDSAMYFCATGLSEETQYFGPGTRLLVL.

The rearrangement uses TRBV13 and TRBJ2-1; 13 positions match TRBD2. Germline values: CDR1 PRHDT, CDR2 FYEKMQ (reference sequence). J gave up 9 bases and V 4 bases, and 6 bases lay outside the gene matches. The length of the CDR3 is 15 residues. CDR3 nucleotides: TGTGCCAGCAGCTGGGGACTAGCGGGATTGAGTGAGCAGTTCTTC. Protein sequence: CASSWGLAGLSEQFF.

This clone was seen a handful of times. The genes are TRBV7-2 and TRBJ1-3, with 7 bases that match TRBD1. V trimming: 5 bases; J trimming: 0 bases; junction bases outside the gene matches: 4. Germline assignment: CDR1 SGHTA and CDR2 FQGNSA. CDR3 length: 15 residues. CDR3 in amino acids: CASSKGQYSGNTIYF. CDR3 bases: TGTGCCAGCAGCAAGGGACAGTACTCTGGAAACACCATATATTTT.

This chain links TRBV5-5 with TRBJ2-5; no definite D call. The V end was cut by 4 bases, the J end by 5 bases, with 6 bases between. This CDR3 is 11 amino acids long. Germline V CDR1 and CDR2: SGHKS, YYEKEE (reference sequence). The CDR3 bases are TGTGCCAGCAGCAGAAGCGAGACCCAGTACTTC. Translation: CASSRSETQYF.

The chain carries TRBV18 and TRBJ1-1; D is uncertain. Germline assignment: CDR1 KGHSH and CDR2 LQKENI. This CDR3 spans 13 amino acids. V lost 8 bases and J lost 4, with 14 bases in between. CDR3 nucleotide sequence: TGTGCCAGCCGACAAGAATCAGCCACTGAAGCTTTCTTT. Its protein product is CASRQESATEAFF.

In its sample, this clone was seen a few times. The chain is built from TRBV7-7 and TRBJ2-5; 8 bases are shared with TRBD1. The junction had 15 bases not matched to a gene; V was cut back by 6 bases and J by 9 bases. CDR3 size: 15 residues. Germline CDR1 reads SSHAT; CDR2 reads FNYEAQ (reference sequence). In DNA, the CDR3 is TGTGCCAGCAGTTTAATCGGACAGGGTGAGGAGGCCCAGTACTTC. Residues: CASSLIGQGEEAQYF. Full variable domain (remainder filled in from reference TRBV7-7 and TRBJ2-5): GAGVSQSPRYKVTKRGQDVTLRCDPISSHATLYWYQQALGQGPEFLTYFNYEAQPDKSGLPSDRFSAERPEGSISTLTIQRTEQRDSAMYRCASSLIGQGEEAQYFGPGTRLLVL.

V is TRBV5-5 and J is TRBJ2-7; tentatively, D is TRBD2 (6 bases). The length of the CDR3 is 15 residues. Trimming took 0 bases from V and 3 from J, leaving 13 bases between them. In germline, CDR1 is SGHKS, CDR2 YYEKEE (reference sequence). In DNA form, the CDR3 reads TGTGCCAGCAGCTTGGCCCGGGACTCAAGCTACGAGCAGTACTTC. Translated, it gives CASSLARDSSYEQYF.

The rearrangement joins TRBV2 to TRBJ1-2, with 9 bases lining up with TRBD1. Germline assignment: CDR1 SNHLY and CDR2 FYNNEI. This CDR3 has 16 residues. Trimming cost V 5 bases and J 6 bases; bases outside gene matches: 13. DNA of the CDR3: TGTGCCAGCAGTCTTCTCGGACAGGGGATAGGGAATGGCTACACCTTC. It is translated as CASSLLGQGIGNGYTF.